This record looks at one T cell receptor (beta chain) sequence and its context. Germline loops: CDR1 LGHNA, CDR2 YNFKEQ. V dropped 0 bases and J dropped 3 bases, with 16 bases sitting between them. This CDR3 spans 17 amino acids. This specimen comes from a study of T cell changes during pregnancy in multiple sclerosis. Sequencing was performed with immunoSEQ multiplex PCR; in TCRdb, only in-frame clones are kept and a portion is missing. The sample lists about 87,000 clones, around 95% seen once, with under 1.5% in the top ten. The sequence came from a female donor in good health, enrolled as a control in a pregnancy study. The chain has TRBV4-2 and TRBJ2-3; maybe TRBD2 (7 bases). The sample consisted of peripheral blood, taken in the third trimester of pregnancy. CDR3 protein: CASSQDGAGAVTDTQYF. In DNA, the CDR3 is TGTGCCAGCAGCCAAGATGGGGCGGGGGCGGTAACAGATACGCAGTATTTT.